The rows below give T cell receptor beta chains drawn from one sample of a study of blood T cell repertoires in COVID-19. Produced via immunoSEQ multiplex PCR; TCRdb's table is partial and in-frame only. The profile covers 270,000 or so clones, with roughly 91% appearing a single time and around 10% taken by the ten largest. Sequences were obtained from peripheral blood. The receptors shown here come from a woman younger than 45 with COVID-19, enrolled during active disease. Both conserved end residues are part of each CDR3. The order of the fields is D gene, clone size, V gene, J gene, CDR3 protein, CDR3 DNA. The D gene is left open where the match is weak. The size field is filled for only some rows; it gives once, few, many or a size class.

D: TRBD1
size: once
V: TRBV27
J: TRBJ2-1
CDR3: CATSRDRAYNEQFF
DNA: TGTGCCACCAGCCGGGACAGGGCCTACAATGAGCAGTTCTTC

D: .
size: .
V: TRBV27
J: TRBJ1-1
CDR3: CASSSLGREAFF
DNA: TGTGCCAGCAGCTCACTAGGACGTGAAGCTTTCTTT

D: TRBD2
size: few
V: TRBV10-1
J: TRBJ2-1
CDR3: CASRNGLAGSNEQFF
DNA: TGCGCCAGCAGGAATGGACTAGCGGGGAGCAATGAGCAGTTCTTC

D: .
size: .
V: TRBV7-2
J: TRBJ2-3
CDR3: CASSSPRVGGTDTQYF
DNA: TGTGCCAGCAGCTCCCCGCGGGTCGGGGGCACAGATACGCAGTATTTT

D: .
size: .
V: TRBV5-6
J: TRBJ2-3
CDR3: CASSLQGHIKDTQYF
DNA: TGTGCCAGCAGCTTGCAGGGGCACATAAAAGATACGCAGTATTTT

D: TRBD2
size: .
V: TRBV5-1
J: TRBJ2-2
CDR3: CASSSRLAGGNTGELFF
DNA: TGCGCCAGCAGCTCCAGACTAGCGGGGGGGAACACCGGGGAGCTGTTTTTT

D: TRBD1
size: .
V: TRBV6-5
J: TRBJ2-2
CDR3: CASRGQGNTGELFF
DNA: TGTGCCAGCAGGGGACAGGGGAACACCGGGGAGCTGTTTTTT

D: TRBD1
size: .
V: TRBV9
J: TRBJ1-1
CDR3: CASSEGDRVGAFF
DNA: TGTGCCAGCAGCGAGGGAGACAGGGTCGGCGCTTTCTTT

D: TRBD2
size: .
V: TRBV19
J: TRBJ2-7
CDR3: CASSPLGRGGRYEQYF
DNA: TGTGCCAGTAGCCCCCTGGGGCGGGGGGGCCGGTACGAGCAGTACTTC

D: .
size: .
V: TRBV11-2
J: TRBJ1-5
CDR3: CASSLDQVYGNQPQHF
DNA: TGTGCCAGCAGCTTAGATCAGGTTTACGGCAATCAGCCCCAGCATTTT

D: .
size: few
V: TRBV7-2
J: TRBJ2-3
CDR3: CASSSPGFWDTQYF
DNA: TGTGCCAGCAGCTCCCCGGGGTTTTGGGATACGCAGTATTTT

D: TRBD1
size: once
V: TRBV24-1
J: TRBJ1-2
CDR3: CATGNRDRDGYTF
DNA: TGTGCCACCGGAAACCGGGACAGGGATGGCTACACCTTC

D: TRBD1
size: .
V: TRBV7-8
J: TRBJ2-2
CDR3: CASSSIGQADTGELFF
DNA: TGTGCCAGCAGCTCTATCGGACAGGCGGACACCGGGGAGCTGTTTTTT

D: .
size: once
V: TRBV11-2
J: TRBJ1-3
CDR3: CASSLEDPGSGNTIYF
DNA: TGTGCCAGCAGCTTAGAGGATCCAGGGTCTGGAAACACCATATATTTT

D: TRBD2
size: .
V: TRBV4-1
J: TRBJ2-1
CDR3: CASSQDYAGGSYNEQFF
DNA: TGCGCCAGCAGCCAAGATTACGCGGGGGGGTCCTACAATGAGCAGTTCTTC

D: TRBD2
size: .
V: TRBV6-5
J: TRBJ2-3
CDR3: CASSLSGGAGDTQYF
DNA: TGTGCCAGCAGTTTAAGCGGGGGGGCCGGAGATACGCAGTATTTT

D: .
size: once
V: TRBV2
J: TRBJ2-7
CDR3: CASRLGGPYEQYF
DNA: TGTGCCAGCAGGCTTGGGGGCCCATACGAGCAGTACTTC